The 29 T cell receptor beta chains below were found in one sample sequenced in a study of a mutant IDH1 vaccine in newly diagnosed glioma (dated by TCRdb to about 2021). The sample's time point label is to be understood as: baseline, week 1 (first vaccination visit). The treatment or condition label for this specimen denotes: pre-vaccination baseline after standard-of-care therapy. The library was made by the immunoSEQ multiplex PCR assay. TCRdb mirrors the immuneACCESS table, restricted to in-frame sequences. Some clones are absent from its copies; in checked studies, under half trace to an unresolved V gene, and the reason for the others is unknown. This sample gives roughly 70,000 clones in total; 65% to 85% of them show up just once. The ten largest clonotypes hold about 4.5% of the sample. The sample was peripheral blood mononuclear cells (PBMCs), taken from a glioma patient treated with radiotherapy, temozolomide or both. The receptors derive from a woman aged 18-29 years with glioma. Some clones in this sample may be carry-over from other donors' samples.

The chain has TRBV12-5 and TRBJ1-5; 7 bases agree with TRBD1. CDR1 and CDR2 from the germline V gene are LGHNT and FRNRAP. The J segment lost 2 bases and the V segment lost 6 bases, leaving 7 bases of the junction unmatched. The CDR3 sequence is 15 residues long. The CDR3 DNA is TGTGCTAGTGGGGGGACAGATGGGGGCAATCAGCCCCAGCATTTT. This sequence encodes CASGGTDGGNQPQHF.

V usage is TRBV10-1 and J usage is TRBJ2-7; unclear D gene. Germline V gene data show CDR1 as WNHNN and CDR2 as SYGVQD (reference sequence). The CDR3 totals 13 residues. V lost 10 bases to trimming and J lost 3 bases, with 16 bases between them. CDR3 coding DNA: TGCGCCATCCCTCCGGCCCAAGGCTACGAGCAGTACTTC. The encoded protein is CAIPPAQGYEQYF.

The CDR3, as DNA: TGTGCCAGCAGCCCCGGATCAGCAGGGGTTCACGGGGAGCTGTTTTTT. This sequence encodes CASSPGSAGVHGELFF. J is TRBJ2-2 and V is TRBV14; maybe TRBD1 (6 bases). From germline, CDR1 is SGHDN and CDR2 FVKESK. The CDR3 is made up of 16 amino acids. V dropped 4 bases and J dropped 7 bases, with 19 bases sitting between them.

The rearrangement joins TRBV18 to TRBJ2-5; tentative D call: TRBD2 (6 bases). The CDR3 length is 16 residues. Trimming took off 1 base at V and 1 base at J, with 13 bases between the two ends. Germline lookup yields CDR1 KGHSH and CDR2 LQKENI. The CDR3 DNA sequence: TGTGCCAGCTCACCACTTCGGCGGGACGGCCAAGAGACCCAGTACTTC. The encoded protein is CASSPLRRDGQETQYF.

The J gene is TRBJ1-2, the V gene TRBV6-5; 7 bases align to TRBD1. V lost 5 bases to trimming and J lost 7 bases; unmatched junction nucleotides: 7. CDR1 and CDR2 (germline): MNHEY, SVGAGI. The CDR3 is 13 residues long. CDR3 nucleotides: TGTGCCAGCAGTACGACAGGGTACGGTGGCTACACCTTC. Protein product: CASSTTGYGGYTF.

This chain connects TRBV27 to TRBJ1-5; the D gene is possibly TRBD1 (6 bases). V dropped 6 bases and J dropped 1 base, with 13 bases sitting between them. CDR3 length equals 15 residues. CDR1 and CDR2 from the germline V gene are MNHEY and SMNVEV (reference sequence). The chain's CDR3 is CASRIVQGSNQPQHF. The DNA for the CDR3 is TGTGCCAGCAGGATAGTACAGGGCAGCAATCAGCCCCAGCATTTT.

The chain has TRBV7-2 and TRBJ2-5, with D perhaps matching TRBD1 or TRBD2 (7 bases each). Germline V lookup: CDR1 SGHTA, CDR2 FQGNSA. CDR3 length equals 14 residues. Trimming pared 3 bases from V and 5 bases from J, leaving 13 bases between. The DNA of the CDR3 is TGTGCCAGCAGCTTCAGACAGGGAGGGGAGACCCAGTACTTC. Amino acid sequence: CASSFRQGGETQYF.

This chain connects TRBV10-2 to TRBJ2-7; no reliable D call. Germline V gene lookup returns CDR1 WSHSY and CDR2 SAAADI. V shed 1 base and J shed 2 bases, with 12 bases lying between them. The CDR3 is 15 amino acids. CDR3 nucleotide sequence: TGCGCCAGCAGTGAGTTAGACATTGGGGCCTACGAGCAGTACTTC. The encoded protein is CASSELDIGAYEQYF.

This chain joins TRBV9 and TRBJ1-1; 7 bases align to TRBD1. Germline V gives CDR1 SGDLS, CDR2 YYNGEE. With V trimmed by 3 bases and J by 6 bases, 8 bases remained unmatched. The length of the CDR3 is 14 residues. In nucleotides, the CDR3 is TGTGCCAGCAGCGGCCCAGGGGGGGGTGCTGAAGCTTTCTTT. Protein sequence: CASSGPGGGAEAFF.

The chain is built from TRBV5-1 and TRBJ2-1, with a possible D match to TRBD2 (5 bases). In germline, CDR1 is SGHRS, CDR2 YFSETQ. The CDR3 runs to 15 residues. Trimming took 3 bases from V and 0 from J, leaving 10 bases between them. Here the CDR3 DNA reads TGCGCCAGCAGCTCGGGATCCAGCTCCTACAATGAGCAGTTCTTC. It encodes CASSSGSSSYNEQFF. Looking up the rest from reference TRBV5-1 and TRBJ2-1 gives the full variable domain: KAGVTQTPRYLIKTRGQQVTLSCSPISGHRSVSWYQQTPGQGLQFLFEYFSETQRNKGNFPGRFSGRQFSNSRSEMNVSTLELGDSALYLCASSSGSSSYNEQFFGPGTRLTVL.

CDR3 in amino acids: CASSPAWGTGELFF. The CDR3 nucleotides are TGTGCCAGCAGTCCGGCATGGGGAACCGGGGAGCTGTTTTTT. The chain recombines TRBV27 with TRBJ2-2, with D unresolved. V lost 5 bases and J lost 5, with 12 bases in between. Per the germline V gene, CDR1 is MNHEY and CDR2 is SMNVEV (reference sequence). CDR3 length: 14 residues.

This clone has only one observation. The CDR3 is CASSRAGLAGGYQETQYF. CDR3 DNA: TGTGCCAGCAGCCGCGCGGGACTAGCGGGGGGGTACCAAGAGACCCAGTACTTC. The V call is TRBV7-8, the J call TRBJ2-5; 16 bases match TRBD2. Per germline, CDR1 SGHVS and CDR2 FQNEAQ. CDR3 length equals 18 residues. Trimming removed 5 bases from V and 0 bases from J; junction bases left unmatched: 6.

CDR3 region: CASSYSNKGTQETQYF. CDR3 DNA: TGTGCCAGCAGTTACTCGAATAAGGGGACCCAAGAGACCCAGTACTTC. The V and J genes are TRBV6-5 and TRBJ2-5, with D possibly being TRBD1 or TRBD2 (5 bases each). V was cut by 0 bases and J by 1 base, with 12 bases left in between. The CDR3 has 16 amino acids. Germline assignment: CDR1 MNHEY and CDR2 SVGAGI.

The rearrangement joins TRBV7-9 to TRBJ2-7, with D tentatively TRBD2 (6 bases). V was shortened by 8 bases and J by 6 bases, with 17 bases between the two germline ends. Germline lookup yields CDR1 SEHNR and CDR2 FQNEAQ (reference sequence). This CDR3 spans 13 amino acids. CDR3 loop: CASCAGGEVEQYF. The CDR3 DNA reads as TGTGCCAGCTGCGCAGGTGGGGAGGTCGAGCAGTACTTC.

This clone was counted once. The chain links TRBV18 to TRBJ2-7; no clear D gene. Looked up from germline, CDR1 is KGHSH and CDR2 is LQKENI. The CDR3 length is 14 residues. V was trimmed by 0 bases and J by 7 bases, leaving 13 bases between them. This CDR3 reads CASSPPIGTREQYF. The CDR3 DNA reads TGTGCCAGCTCACCACCCATCGGTACACGTGAGCAGTACTTC.

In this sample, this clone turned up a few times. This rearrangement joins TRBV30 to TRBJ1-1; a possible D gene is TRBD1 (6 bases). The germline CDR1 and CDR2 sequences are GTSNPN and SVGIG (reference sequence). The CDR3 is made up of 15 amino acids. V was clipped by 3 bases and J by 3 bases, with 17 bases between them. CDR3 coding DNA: TGTGCCTGGAGCTTCAGGGGCCCCATGGACACTGAAGCTTTCTTT. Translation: CAWSFRGPMDTEAFF.

The CDR3 region has the DNA TGTGCCAGCAGCTTACCGGGGGGCAGACTCAACACTGAAGCTTTCTTT. Amino acid sequence: CASSLPGGRLNTEAFF. The chain couples TRBV6-6 to TRBJ1-1, with D possibly matching TRBD1 (6 bases). The length of the CDR3 is 16 residues. The germline V and J ends were trimmed by 6 bases and 2 bases, with 19 bases remaining between them. Germline V gene lookup returns CDR1 MNHNY and CDR2 SVGAGI (reference sequence).

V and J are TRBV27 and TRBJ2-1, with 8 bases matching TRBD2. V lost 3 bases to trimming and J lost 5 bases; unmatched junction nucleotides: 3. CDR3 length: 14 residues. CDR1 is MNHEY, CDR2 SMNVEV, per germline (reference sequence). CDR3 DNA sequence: TGTGCCAGCAGTTTCCAGCGGGGGAACAATGAGCAGTTCTTC. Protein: CASSFQRGNNEQFF.

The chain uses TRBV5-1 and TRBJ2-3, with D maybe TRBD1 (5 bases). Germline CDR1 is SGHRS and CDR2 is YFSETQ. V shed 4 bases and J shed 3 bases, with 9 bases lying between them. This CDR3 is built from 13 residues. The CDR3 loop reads CASSQTETDTQYF. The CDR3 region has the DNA TGCGCCAGCAGCCAGACAGAAACAGATACGCAGTATTTT.

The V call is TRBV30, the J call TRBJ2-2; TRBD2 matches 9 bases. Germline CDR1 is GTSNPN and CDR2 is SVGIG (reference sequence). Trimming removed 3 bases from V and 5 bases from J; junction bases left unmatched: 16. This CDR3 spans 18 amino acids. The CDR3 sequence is CAWSDYLGGLAGTGELFF. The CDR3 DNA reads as TGTGCCTGGAGCGACTATTTGGGGGGGCTAGCGGGAACCGGGGAGCTGTTTTTT.

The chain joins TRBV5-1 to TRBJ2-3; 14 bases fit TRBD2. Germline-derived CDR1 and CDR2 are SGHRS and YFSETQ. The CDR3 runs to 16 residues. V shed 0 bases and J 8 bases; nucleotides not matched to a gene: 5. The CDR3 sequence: CASSLGLAGGMGTQYF. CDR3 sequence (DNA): TGCGCCAGCAGCTTGGGACTAGCGGGGGGGATGGGTACGCAGTATTTT.

CDR3 loop: CSVDRQPQSHNEQFF. CDR3 DNA: TGCAGCGTTGACAGGCAGCCCCAATCCCACAATGAGCAGTTCTTC. The chain links TRBV29-1 to TRBJ2-1, with unresolved D. V was pared by 3 bases and J by 5 bases, with 17 bases between. The germline gives CDR1 SQVTM, CDR2 ANQGSEA. The CDR3 is 15 residues long.

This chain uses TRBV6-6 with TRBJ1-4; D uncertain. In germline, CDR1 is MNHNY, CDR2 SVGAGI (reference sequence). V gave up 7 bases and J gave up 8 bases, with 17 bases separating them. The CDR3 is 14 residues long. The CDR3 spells CASNREHAGEKLFF. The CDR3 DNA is TGTGCCAGCAATCGAGAACACGCGGGGGAAAAACTGTTTTTT.

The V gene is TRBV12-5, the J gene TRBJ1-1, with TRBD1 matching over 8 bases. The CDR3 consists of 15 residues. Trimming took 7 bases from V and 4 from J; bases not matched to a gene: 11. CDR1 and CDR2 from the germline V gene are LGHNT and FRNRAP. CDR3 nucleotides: TGTGCTAGTGTTCTGGGACAGGCCTGGGGCACTGAAGCTTTCTTT. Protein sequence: CASVLGQAWGTEAFF.

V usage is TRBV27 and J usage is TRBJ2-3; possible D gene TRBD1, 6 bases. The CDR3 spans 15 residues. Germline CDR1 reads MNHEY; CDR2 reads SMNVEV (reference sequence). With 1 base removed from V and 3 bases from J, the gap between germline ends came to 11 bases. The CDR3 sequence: CASSLYGQGTDTQYF. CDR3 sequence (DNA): TGTGCCAGCAGTTTATATGGGCAGGGGACAGATACGCAGTATTTT.

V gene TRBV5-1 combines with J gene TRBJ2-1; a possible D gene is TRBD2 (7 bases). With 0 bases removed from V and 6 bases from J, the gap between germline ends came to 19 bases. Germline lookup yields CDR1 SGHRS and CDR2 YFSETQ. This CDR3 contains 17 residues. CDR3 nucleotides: TGCGCCAGCAGCTTGGCCGTTGCGGCAGGGGAGGGCAATGAGCAGTTCTTC. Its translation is CASSLAVAAGEGNEQFF.

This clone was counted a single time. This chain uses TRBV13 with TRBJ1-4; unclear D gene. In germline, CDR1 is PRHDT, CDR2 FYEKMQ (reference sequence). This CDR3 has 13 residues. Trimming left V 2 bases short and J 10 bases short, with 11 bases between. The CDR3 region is CASSLRVTGKLFF. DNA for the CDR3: TGTGCCAGCAGCTTAAGGGTCACGGGAAAACTGTTTTTT. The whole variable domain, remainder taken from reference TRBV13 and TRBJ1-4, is AAGVIQSPRHLIKEKRETATLKCYPIPRHDTVYWYQQGPGQDPQFLISFYEKMQSDKGSIPDRFSAQQFSDYHSELNMSSLELGDSALYFCASSLRVTGKLFFGSGTQLSVL.

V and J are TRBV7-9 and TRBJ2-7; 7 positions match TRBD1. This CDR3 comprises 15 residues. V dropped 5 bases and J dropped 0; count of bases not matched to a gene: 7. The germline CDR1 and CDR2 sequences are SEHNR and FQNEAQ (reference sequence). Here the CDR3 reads CASSQGQASSYEQYF. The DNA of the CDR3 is TGTGCCAGCAGCCAAGGACAGGCGAGCTCCTACGAGCAGTACTTC.

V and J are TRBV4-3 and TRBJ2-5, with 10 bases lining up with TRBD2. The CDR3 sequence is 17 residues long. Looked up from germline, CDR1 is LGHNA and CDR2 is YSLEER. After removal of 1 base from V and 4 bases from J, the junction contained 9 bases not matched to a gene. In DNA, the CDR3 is TGCGCCAGCAGCCAAGTAGTCTCTAGCGGGGGCACAGAGACCCAGTACTTC. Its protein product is CASSQVVSSGGTETQYF.